The 15 T cell receptor beta chains below were found in one sample sequenced in a study of beta chain features in type 1 diabetes. Expressed TCRB transcripts were sequenced because the isolated RNA had all been reverse transcribed beforehand. Profiling relied on immunoSEQ multiplex PCR, and the TCRdb table lists in-frame clones only, not all of them. Found here are around 340,000 clones, around 9.3% of them singletons; the top ten hold about 1%. Their antigens remain unidentified. Study results and limitations: TCRB CDR3s from Type 1 diabetes patients were moderately but significantly shorter in all four CD4+ subsets.

The sample comprised central memory CD4+ T cells from blood. The receptors stem from a man under 40 with type 1 diabetes.

The chain couples TRBV29-1 to TRBJ1-1; tentatively, D is TRBD1 (6 bases). The CDR3 length is 15 residues. From germline, CDR1 is SQVTM and CDR2 ANQGSEA. Trimming took 4 bases from V and 3 from J, leaving 18 bases between them. The CDR3 loop is CSVGENTPGDTEAFF. The CDR3, as DNA: TGCAGCGTTGGCGAAAACACTCCAGGGGACACTGAAGCTTTCTTT.

The chain couples TRBV4-3 to TRBJ1-2, with D hard to call. The ends were cut back, 4 bases at V and 4 bases at J, with 16 bases in the middle. The CDR3 consists of 15 residues. CDR1 and CDR2 from the germline V gene are LGHNA and YSLEER. Here the CDR3 DNA reads TGCGCCAGCAGCCGGCCCGAGGCAGCAGGCTATGGCTACACCTTC. This encodes CASSRPEAAGYGYTF.

This clone was observed at least ten times. The V call is TRBV7-9, the J call TRBJ1-4, with 7 bases fitting TRBD1. The CDR3 loop spans 16 amino acids. Germline V lookup: CDR1 SEHNR, CDR2 FQNEAQ (reference sequence). Losses at the gene ends were 5 bases for V and 3 bases for J; bases not matched to a gene: 9. Written as DNA, the CDR3 is TGTGCCAGCAGCGTCCCTAGACAGGGTCCTAATGAAAAACTGTTTTTT. It encodes CASSVPRQGPNEKLFF.

This clone was detected only a few times. CDR3 amino acids: CAWSGQEEQYF. CDR3 nucleotides: TGTGCCTGGAGTGGGCAGGAGGAGCAGTACTTC. The rearrangement links TRBV30 to TRBJ2-7; unclear D gene. With 1 base removed from V and 7 bases from J, the gap between germline ends came to 8 bases. This CDR3 spans 11 amino acids. The germline gives CDR1 GTSNPN, CDR2 SVGIG (reference sequence). Drawing the rest from reference TRBV30 and TRBJ2-7, the complete variable domain is SQTIHQWPATLVQPVGSPLSLECTVEGTSNPNLYWYRQAAGRGLQLLFYSVGIGQISSEVPQNLSASRPQDRQFILSSKKLLLSDSGFYLCAWSGQEEQYFGPGTRLTVT.

This clone was picked up a small number of times. This chain links TRBV7-9 with TRBJ2-1; 10 bases are a match to TRBD1. Germline V gene lookup returns CDR1 SEHNR and CDR2 FQNEAQ (reference sequence). The CDR3 runs to 16 residues. Germline trimming cut 2 bases from V and 7 bases from J; bases unmatched to any gene: 8. CDR3 DNA sequence: TGTGCCAGCAGCTTAAGTCGGGGACAGGGGATAAATGAGCAGTTCTTC. It codes for CASSLSRGQGINEQFF.

The chain combines TRBV4-1 with TRBJ2-7; D is perhaps TRBD1 or TRBD2 (5 bases each). The CDR3 consists of 15 residues. V lost 0 bases, J lost 0 bases, and 9 bases lay in between. Per germline, CDR1 MGHRA and CDR2 YSYEKL. CDR3 nucleotide sequence: TGCGCCAGCAGCCAAGAAGGGACCGCCTCCTACGAGCAGTACTTC. This codes for CASSQEGTASYEQYF.

In DNA, the CDR3 is TGTGCCAGCAGATATGAAGCCAAAAACATTCAGTACTTC. Its translation is CASRYEAKNIQYF. This chain joins TRBV2 and TRBJ2-4; the D is unclear. This CDR3 is built from 13 residues. Germline CDR1 SNHLY, CDR2 FYNNEI. V dropped 6 bases and J dropped 0 bases, with 6 bases sitting between them.

This sequence joins TRBV7-2 and TRBJ2-1; the match to TRBD2 covers 8 bases. J lost 1 base, V lost 3 bases, and 2 bases had no gene match. The CDR3 contains 15 residues. Germline CDR1 and CDR2: SGHTA and FQGNSA. The CDR3 spells CASSFQRGSYNEQFF. The CDR3, as DNA: TGTGCCAGCAGCTTTCAGCGGGGGTCCTACAATGAGCAGTTCTTC.

This clone was observed at least ten times. V gene TRBV4-3 combines with J gene TRBJ2-1; D is undetermined. The CDR3 is 13 amino acids. The ends were cut back, 1 base at V and 8 bases at J, with 9 bases in the middle. The V gene's germline CDR1 is LGHNA and CDR2 YSLEER. The CDR3 sequence is CASSQGEWDEQFF. As DNA, the CDR3 is TGCGCCAGCAGCCAAGGAGAATGGGATGAGCAGTTCTTC.

The sample holds a few counts of this clone. The genes are TRBV4-3 and TRBJ2-3; D gene unclear. The CDR3 totals 15 residues. V was shortened by 0 bases and J by 4 bases, with 11 bases between the two germline ends. The germline gives CDR1 LGHNA, CDR2 YSLEER. The CDR3 is CASSQDEGLADTQYF. CDR3 coding DNA: TGCGCCAGCAGCCAAGATGAAGGGTTGGCAGATACGCAGTATTTT.

CDR3 protein: CAWRGQGHQPQHF. The CDR3 region has the DNA TGTGCCTGGAGGGGACAGGGACATCAGCCCCAGCATTTT. V gene TRBV30 combines with J gene TRBJ1-5; TRBD1 matches at 9 bases. This CDR3 region has 13 residues. Looked up from germline, CDR1 is GTSNPN and CDR2 is SVGIG (reference sequence). V trimming: 3 bases; J trimming: 5 bases; junction bases outside the gene matches: 2.

This clone was found a few times. The chain is built from TRBV28 and TRBJ2-3; perhaps TRBD2 as D (5 bases). This CDR3 has 15 residues. V was cut by 7 bases and J by 2 bases, with 16 bases left in between. Germline V gives CDR1 MDHEN, CDR2 SYDVKM. The CDR3 DNA is TGTGCCAGCAAAACGAGAAGAGGGATCACAGATACGCAGTATTTT. Amino acid sequence: CASKTRRGITDTQYF.

The genes are TRBV5-4 and TRBJ2-2; D uncertain. V was clipped by 3 bases and J by 2 bases, with 11 bases between them. CDR3 length equals 15 residues. Per the germline V gene, CDR1 is SGHNT and CDR2 is YYREEE (reference sequence). CDR3 nucleotide sequence: TGTGCCAGCAGCTACAGCCAGAGCAACACCGGGGAGCTGTTTTTT. It is translated as CASSYSQSNTGELFF.

On this clone itself: An end of the junction differs from the germline gene, which may be a read error. The chain joins TRBV10-3 to TRBJ2-6; no clear D. Germline V gives CDR1 ENHRY, CDR2 SYGVKD. This CDR3 region has 14 residues. As DNA, the CDR3 is TGTGCCAGCAGTTATGGTTCTGGGGCCAACGTCCTGACTTTC. This sequence encodes CASSYGSGANVLTF.

Only a few counts were recorded for this clone. The V and J genes are TRBV27 and TRBJ2-2; 11 bases are a match to TRBD1. The V and J ends lost 7 bases and 6 bases, in that order; junction bases with no gene match: 10. This CDR3 is 16 amino acids long. CDR1 is MNHEY and CDR2 is SMNVEV in the germline V gene (reference sequence). The CDR3 bases are TGTGCCAGCACCCGCGGGACAGGGGGACATGCCGGGGAGCTGTTTTTT. Its protein is CASTRGTGGHAGELFF.